This TCR beta chain was sequenced during a study of Graves' ophthalmopathy and Graves' hyperthyroidism. Background on the study: Where ophthalmopathy was absent within 18 months of follow-up, hyperthyroidism was stable.

Findings of the study overall: Ophthalmopathy progression prediction by the model yielded a sensitivity of more than 60% and a specificity of less than 75%. Blood samples also showed most expanded thyroid clonotypes exceeding 0.001 frequency.

At least ten counts were recorded for this clonotype. Its antigen is as yet unknown. V was pared by 3 bases and J by 4 bases, with 9 bases between. There are 13 residues in the CDR3. Germline-derived CDR1 and CDR2 are SGHVS and FQNEAQ. Amplifying from RNA transcripts, the study obtained TCR beta CDR3 regions. Amplification began with first-round RT-PCR using HTBI primers, then second-round multiplex PCR was performed. MiXCR was run by TCRdb on the multiplex PCR reads, yielding one entry per CDR3 protein. The table includes over a million distinct CDR3 sequences, less than 45% detected once. Newly diagnosed, the hyperthyroidism patients had under 2 months' duration and were aged 18 to 65.

The sequence was collected from an adult man with Graves' hyperthyroidism. Sequencing was performed on peripheral blood or thyroid tissue (not recorded which). The chain uses TRBV7-8 and TRBJ1-1; weak D call: TRBD1 (5 bases). The CDR3 loop is CASSFAGSTEAFF. The CDR3 DNA follows: TGTGCCAGCAGCTTCGCAGGGAGCACTGAAGCTTTCTTT.